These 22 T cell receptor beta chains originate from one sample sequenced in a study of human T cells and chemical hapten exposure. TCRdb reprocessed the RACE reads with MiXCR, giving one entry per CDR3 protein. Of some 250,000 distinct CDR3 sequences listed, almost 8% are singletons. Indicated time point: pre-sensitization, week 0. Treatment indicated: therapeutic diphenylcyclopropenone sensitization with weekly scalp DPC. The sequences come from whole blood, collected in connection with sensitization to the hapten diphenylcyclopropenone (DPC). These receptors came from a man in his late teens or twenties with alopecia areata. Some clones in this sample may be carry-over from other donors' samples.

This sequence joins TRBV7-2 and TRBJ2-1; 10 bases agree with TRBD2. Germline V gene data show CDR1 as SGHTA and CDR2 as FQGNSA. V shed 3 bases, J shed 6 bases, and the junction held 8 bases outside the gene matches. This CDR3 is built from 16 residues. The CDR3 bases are TGTGCCAGCAGCTTTGGCGCTAGCGGGAGTTTCAATGAGCAGTTCTTC. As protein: CASSFGASGSFNEQFF. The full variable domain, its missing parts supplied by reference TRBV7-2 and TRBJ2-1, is GAGVSQSPSNKVTEKGKDVELRCDPISGHTALYWYRQSLGQGLEFLIYFQGNSAPDKSGLPSDRFSAERTGGSVSTLTIQRTQQEDSAVYLCASSFGASGSFNEQFFGPGTRLTVL.

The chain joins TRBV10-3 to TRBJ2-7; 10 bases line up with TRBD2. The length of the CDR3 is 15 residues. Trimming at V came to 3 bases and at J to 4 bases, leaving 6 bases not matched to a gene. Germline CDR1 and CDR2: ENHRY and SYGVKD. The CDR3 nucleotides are TGTGCCATCAGTGACGGTAGCGGGGGGCGTTACGAGCAGTACTTC. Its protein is CAISDGSGGRYEQYF.

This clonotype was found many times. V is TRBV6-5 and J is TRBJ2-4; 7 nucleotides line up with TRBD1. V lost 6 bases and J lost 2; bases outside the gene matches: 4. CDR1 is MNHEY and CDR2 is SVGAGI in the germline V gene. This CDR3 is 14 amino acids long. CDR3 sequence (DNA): TGTGCCAGCAGAGCAGGGGGTTCCAAAAACATTCAGTACTTC. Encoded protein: CASRAGGSKNIQYF.

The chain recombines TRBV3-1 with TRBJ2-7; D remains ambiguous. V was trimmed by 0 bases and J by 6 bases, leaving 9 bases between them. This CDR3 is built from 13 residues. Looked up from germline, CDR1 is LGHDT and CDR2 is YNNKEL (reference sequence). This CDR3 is CASSQDSQAEQYV. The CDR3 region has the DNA TGTGCCAGCAGCCAAGATTCCCAGGCCGAGCAGTACGTC.

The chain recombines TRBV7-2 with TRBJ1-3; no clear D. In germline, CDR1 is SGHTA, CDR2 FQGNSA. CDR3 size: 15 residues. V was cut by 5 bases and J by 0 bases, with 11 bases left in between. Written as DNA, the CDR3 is TGTGCCAGCAGCCGGGCCACGGCCTCTGGAAACACCATATATTTT. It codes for CASSRATASGNTIYF.

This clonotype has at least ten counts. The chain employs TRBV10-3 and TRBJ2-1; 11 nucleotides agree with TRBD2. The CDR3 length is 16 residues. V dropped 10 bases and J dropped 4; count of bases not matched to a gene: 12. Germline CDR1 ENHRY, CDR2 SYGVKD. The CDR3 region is CATGGSGGARYNEQFF. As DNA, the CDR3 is TGTGCCACTGGGGGTAGCGGGGGGGCCAGGTACAATGAGCAGTTCTTC.

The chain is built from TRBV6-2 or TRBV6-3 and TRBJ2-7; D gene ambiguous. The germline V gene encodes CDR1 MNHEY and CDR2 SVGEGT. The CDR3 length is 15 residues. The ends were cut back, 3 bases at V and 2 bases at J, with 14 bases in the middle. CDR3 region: CASSYSIGNAYEQYV. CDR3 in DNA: TGTGCCAGCAGTTATAGTATCGGCAACGCCTACGAGCAGTACGTC.

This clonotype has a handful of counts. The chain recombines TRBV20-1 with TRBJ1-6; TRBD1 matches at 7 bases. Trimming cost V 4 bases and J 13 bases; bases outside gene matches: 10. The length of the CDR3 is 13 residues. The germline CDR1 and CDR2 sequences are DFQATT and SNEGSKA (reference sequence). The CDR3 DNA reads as TGCAGTGCTATTATCAGGGACAGCTACCCCCTCCACTTT. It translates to CSAIIRDSYPLHF.

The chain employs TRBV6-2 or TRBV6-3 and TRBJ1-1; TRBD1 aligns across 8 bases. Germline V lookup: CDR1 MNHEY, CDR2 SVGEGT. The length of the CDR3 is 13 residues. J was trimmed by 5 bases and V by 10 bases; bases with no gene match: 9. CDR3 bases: TGTGCCACCCAGCAGGGGGCCTGGACTGAAGCTTTCTTT. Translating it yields CATQQGAWTEAFF.

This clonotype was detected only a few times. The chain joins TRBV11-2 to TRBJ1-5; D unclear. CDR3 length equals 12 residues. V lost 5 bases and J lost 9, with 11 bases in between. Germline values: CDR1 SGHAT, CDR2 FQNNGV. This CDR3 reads CASSPPSGPQHF. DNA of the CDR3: TGTGCCAGCAGCCCACCTTCGGGGCCCCAGCATTTT.

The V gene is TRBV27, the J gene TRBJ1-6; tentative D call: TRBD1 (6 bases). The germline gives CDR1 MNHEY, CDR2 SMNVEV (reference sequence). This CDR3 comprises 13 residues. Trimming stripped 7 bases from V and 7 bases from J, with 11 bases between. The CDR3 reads CASKEGGNSPLHF. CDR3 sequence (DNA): TGTGCCAGCAAGGAGGGGGGGAATTCACCCCTCCACTTT.

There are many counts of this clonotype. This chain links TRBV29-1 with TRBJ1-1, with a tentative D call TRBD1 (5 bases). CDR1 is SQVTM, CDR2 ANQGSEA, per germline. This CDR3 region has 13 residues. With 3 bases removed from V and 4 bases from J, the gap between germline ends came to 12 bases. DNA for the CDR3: TGCAGCGTTGACCCTCAGGGCCCCACTGAAGCTTTCTTT. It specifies CSVDPQGPTEAFF.

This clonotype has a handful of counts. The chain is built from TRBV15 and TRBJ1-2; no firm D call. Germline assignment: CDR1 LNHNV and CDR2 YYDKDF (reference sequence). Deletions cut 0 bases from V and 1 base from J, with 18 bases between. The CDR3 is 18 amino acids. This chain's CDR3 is CATSRDQIVGGRNYGYTF. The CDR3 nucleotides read TGTGCCACCAGCAGAGATCAAATTGTAGGAGGCCGTAACTATGGCTACACCTTC.

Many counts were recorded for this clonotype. The CDR3 reads CASSSLAGGPDTQYF. The CDR3 coding sequence is TGTGCCAGCAGTTCCTTAGCGGGGGGGCCAGATACGCAGTATTTT. The chain is built from TRBV7-2 and TRBJ2-3; 11 bases are a match to TRBD2. Germline-derived CDR1 and CDR2 are SGHTA and FQGNSA. V lost 6 bases, J lost 4 bases, and 6 bases stayed unmatched. There are 15 residues in the CDR3.

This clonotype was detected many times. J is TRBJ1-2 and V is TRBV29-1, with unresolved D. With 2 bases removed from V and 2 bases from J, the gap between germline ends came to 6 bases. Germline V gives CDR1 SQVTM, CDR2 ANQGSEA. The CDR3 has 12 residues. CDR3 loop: CSVESGNYGYTF. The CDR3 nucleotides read TGCAGCGTTGAATCGGGGAACTATGGCTACACCTTC.

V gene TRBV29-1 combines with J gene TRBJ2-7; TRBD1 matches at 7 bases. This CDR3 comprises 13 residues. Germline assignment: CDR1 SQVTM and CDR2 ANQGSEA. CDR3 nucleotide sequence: TGCATCGCGGCAGGGGGAAATAACTACGAGCAGTACGTC. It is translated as CIAAGGNNYEQYV.

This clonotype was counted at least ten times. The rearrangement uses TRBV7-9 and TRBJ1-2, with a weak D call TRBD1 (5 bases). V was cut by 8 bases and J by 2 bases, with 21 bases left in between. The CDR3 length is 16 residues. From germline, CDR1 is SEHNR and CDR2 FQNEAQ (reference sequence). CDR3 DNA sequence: TGTGCCAGCCAGCCACCCTTGGGGGTGTTGAACTATGGCTACACCTTC. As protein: CASQPPLGVLNYGYTF.

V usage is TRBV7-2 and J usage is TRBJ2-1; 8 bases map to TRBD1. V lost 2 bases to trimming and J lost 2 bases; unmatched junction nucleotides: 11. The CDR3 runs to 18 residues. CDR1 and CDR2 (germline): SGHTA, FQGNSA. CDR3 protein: CASSLKLTGGLTYNEQFF. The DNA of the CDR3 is TGTGCCAGCAGCTTAAAATTAACAGGGGGTTTGACCTACAATGAGCAGTTCTTC.

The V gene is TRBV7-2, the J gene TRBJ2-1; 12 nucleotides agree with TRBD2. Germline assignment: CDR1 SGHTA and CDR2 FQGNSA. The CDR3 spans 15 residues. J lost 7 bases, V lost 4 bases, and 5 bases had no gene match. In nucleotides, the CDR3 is TGTGCCAGCAGCTCAGGACTAGCGGGGTGGAATGAGCAGTTCTTC. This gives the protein CASSSGLAGWNEQFF.

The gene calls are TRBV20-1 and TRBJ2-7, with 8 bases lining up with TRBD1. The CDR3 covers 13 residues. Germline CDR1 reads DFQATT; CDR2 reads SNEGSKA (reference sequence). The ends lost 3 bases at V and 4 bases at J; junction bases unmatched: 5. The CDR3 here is CSARSQGAYEQYV. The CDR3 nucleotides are TGCAGTGCTAGGTCGCAGGGGGCTTACGAGCAGTACGTC.

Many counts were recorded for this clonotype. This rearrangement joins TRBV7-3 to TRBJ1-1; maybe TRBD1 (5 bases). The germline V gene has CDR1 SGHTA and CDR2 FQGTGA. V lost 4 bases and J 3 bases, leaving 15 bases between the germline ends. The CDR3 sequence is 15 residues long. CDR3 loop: CASSSGPGVYTEAFF. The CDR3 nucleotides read TGTGCCAGCAGCTCAGGCCCGGGGGTTTACACTGAAGCTTTCTTT.

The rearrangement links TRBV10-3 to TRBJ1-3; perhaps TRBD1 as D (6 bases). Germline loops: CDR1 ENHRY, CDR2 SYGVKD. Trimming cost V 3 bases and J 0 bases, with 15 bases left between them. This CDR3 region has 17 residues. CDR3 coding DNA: TGTGCCATCAGTGATCCATCGGACAGTACCTCTGGAAACACCATATATTTT. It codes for CAISDPSDSTSGNTIYF.